This T cell receptor beta chain originates from a study of CD8 T cells in Susac syndrome (dated by TCRdb to between 2019 and 2020). In the study overall: The study used repertoire sequencing to test whether antigen drove CD8+ T cell activation and differentiation in Susac syndrome. The clonality of the CD8+ T cell repertoire was compared across over 9 healthy donors, roughly 14 Susac syndrome patients and around 16 multiple sclerosis patients.

Peripheral blood CD8+ and CD4+ T cells from healthy donors, Susac syndrome patients and multiple sclerosis patients were profiled using high-throughput TCR beta sequencing. The multiple sclerosis controls were treatment-naive patients who had stable or active relapsing-remitting disease and met the revised McDonald criteria. CD8+ TEMRA cells were enriched by FACS, while bulk CD8+ and CD4+ T cells were purified by magnetic negative isolation. Blood was drawn into EDTA tubes, processed within 24 hours, and PBMCs were isolated by density gradient centrifugation. PBMCs destined for TCR sequencing were cryopreserved in liquid nitrogen and later thawed in a 37 °C water bath. The sorted or isolated CD4+, CD8+ and CD8+ TEMRA cells reached a purity of at least 90%. RNA was extracted using the RNeasy kit, and about 0.5 to 1 microgram was reverse transcribed with random hexamers. TCR beta CDR3 regions were amplified with the immunoSEQ multiplex PCR assay covering 54 Vbeta and 13 Jbeta segments. Bias from PCR amplification was corrected by using a synthetic template baseline for primer optimization and for computational correction. Under the source paper's analysis protocol: Only productive sequences were kept, with reads annotated to V, D and J genes according to IMGT and analyzed in immunoSEQ Analyzer. Clonality was computed as one minus Shannon entropy normalized by log2 of the number of productive unique sequences. Public and private clones were assessed among the 100 most prevalent clones of each patient and control. Clones were defined as Susac-specific when absent from the healthy and MS cohorts, from roughly 1,100 published viral clones and from other ImmuneACCESS disease sequences. Using fastp at Q25 and MiXCR, TCRdb reprocessed the public reads and kept productive beta chains. Merged by CDR3 protein, the rows form single entries marked with the most common genes and DNA. TCRdb, not the original authors, processed these V and J calls. The sample has roughly 80,000 distinct CDR3 sequences on record, 91% of them singletons. 0.5% to 0.6% of the sample is in the top ten clones.

Broader findings and caveats from the paper: The number of individuals in the TCR sequencing and HLA analysis was acknowledged as relatively small.

A note on this clonotype: Its antigen is not yet known. Base qualities are not at hand, and no much larger clone is one base apart.

The cysteine opens and the phenylalanine closes a CDR3 of 19 amino acids. The read is trimmed to its CDR3 DNA, 57 bases read in frame from base 1. CDR1 and CDR2, looked up from the germline V gene (reference sequence), are LNHDA and SQIVND. Clipping removes 7 bases from V and 0 bases from J, with 12 as the unmatched junction base count. The V and J segments used are TRBV19 and TRBJ2-1, with 13 middle bases fitting TRBD2. The material sequenced was CD8+ T cells from PBMCs. The TCR was taken from a human donor with multiple sclerosis. Read as DNA, the sequence is TGTGCCAGTACCCCAGAGGGACTAGCGGGGTCCAGCTCCTACAATGAGCAGTTCTTC. It encodes CASTPEGLAGSSSYNEQFF.